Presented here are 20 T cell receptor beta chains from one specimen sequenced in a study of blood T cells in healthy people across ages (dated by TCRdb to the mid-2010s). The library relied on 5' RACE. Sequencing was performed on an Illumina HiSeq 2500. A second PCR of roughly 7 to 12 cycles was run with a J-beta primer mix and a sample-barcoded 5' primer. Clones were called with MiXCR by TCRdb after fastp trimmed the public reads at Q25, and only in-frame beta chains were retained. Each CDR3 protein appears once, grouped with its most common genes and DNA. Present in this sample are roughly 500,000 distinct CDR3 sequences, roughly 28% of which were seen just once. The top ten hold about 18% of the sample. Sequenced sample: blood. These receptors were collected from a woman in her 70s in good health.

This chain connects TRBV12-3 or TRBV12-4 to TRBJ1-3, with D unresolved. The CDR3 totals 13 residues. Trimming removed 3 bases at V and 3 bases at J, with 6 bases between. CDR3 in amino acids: CASSLWNGNTIYF. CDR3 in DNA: TGTGCCAGCAGTTTGTGGAATGGAAACACCATATATTTT.

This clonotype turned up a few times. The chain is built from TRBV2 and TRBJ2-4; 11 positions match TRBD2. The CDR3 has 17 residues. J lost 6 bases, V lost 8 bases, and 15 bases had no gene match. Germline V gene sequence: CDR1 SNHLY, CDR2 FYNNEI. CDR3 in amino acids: CASAPGLAGQRGNIQYF. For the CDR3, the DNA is TGTGCCAGCGCACCAGGACTAGCGGGTCAAAGGGGAAACATTCAGTACTTC.

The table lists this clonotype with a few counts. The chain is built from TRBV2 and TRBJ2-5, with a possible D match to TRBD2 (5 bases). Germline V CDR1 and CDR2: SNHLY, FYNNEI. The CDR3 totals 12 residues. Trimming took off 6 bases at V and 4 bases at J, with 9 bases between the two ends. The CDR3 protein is CASRTIIETQYF. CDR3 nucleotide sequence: TGTGCCAGCAGGACTATAATAGAGACCCAGTACTTC.

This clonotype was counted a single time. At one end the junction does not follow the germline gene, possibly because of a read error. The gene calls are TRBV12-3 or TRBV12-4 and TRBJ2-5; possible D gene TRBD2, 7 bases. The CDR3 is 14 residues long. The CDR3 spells CVSSSRRGGETQYF. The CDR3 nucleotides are TGTGTCAGCAGCTCAAGGAGGGGGGGAGAGACCCAGTACTTC.

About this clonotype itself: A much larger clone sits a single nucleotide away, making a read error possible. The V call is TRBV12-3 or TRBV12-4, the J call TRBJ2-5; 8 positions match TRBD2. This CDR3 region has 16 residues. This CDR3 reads CASSLQGGGIQETQHF. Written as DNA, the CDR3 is TGTGCCAGCAGTTTACAGGGCGGGGGGATCCAAGAGACCCAGCACTTC.

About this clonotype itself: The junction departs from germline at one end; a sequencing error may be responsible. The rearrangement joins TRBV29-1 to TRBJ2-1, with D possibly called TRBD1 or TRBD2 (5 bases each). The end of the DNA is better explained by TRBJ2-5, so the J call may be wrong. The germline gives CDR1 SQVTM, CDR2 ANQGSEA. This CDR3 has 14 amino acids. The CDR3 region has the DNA TGCAACGTTGCGACAGAATCCCGAGGGGAGACCCAGTACTTC. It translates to CNVATESRGETQYF.

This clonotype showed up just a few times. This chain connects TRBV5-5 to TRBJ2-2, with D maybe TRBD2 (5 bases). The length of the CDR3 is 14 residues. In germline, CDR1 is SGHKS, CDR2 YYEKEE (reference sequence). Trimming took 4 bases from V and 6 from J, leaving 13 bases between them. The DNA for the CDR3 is TGTGCCAGCAGCCCGTATCTAGCAGCCGGGGAGCTGTTTTTT. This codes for CASSPYLAAGELFF.

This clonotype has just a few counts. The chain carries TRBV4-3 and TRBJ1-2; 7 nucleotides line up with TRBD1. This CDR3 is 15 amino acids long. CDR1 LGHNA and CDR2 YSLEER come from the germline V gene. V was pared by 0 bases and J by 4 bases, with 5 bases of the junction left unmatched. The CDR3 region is CASSQESQGVYGYTF. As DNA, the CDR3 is TGCGCCAGCAGCCAAGAGAGCCAGGGGGTCTATGGCTACACCTTC.

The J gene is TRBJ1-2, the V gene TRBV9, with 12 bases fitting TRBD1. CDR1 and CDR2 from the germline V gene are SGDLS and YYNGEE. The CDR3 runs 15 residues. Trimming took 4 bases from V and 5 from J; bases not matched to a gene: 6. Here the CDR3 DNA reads TGTGCCAGCAGCCCCGGGACAGGGGGCAGGTATGGCTACACCTTC. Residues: CASSPGTGGRYGYTF.

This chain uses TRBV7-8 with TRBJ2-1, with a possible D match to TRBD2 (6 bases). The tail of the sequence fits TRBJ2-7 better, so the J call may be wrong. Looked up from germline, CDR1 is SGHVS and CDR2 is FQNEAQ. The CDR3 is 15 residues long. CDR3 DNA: TGTGCCAGCAGCCCACCCACTAGCCCTCCCTACGAGCAGTACTTC. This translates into CASSPPTSPPYEQYF.

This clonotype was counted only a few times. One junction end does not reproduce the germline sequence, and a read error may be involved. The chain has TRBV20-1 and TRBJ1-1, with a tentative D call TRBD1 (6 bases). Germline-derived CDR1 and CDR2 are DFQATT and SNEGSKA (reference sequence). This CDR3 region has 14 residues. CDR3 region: CSARATTGNTGAFF. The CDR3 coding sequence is TGCAGTGCTAGAGCTACTACAGGGAACACTGGAGCTTTCTTT.

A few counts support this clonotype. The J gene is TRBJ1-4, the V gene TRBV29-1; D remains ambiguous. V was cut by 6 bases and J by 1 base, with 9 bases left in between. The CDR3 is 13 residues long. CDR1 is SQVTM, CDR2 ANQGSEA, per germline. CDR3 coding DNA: TGCAGCGTGCTACCAAGAACTAATGAAAAACTGTTTTTT. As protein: CSVLPRTNEKLFF.

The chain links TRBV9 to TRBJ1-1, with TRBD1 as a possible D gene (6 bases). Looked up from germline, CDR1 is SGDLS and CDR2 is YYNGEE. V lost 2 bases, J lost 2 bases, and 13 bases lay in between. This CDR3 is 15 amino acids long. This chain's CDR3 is CASSVLGAGNTEAFF. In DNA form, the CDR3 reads TGTGCCAGCAGCGTCTTGGGGGCAGGAAACACTGAAGCTTTCTTT.

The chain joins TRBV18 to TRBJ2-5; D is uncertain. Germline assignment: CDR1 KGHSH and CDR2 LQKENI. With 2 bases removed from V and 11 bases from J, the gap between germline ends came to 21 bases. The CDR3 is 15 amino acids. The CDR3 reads CASSPDSQAGGEQYF. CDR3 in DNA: TGTGCCAGCTCACCAGATTCCCAGGCAGGCGGAGAGCAGTACTTC.

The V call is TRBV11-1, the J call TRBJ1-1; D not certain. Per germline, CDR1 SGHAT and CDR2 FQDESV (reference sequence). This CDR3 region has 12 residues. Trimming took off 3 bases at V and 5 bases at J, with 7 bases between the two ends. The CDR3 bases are TGTGCCAGCAGCTTGTGGTTGACTGAAGCTTTCTTT. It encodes CASSLWLTEAFF.

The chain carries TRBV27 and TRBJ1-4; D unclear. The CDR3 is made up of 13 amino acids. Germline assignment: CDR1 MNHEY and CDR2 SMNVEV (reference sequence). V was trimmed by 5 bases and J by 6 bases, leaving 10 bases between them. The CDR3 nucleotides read TGTGCCAGCAGTCCGACGTCTGATGAAAAACTGTTTTTT. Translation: CASSPTSDEKLFF.

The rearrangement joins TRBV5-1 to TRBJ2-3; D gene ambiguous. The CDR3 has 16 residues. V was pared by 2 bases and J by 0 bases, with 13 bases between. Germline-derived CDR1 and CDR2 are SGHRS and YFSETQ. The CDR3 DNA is TGCGCCAGCAGCTTCGCGTTGGCTCGAAGCACAGATACGCAGTATTTT. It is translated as CASSFALARSTDTQYF.

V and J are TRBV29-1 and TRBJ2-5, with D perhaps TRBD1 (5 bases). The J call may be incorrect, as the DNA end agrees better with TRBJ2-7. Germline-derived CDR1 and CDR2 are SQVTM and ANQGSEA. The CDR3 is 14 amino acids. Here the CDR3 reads CSVVGQAASYEQYF. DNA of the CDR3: TGCAGCGTTGTGGGGCAGGCGGCTTCCTACGAGCAGTACTTC.

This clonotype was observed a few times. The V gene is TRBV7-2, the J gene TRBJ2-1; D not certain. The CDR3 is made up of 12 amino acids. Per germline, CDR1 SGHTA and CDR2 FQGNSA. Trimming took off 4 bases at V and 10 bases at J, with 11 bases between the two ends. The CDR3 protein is CASSYSSSEQFF. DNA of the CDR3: TGTGCCAGCAGCTATTCTAGTTCGGAGCAGTTCTTC.

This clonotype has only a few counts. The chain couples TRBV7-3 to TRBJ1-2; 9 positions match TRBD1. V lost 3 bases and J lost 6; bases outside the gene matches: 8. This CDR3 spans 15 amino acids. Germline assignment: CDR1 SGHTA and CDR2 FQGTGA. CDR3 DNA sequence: TGTGCCAGCAGCTTGCCAGCCGGGACAGGGAATGGCTACACCTTC. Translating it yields CASSLPAGTGNGYTF.